These 14 T cell receptor beta chains originate from one sample sequenced in a study of blood T cells in healthy people across ages. A second about 6 to 12 cycle PCR used barcoded and J-beta primers. MiXCR, applied by TCRdb to the 5' RACE reads, yields one record per CDR3 protein. The data show about 1,500,000 distinct CDR3 sequences, approximately 28% seen once. The specimen was blood. The receptors stem from a woman between 25 and 40 years old in good health.

The sample holds one count of this clonotype. The chain joins TRBV2 to TRBJ2-7; 9 nucleotides agree with TRBD2. The assigned J gene may be wrong: the sequence end matches TRBJ2-5 better. This CDR3 has 16 amino acids. Germline CDR1 and CDR2: SNHLY and FYNNEI. CDR3 coding DNA: TGTGCCAGCAGTGAAGCGCTCGCGGGGGGGCGGGAGACCCAGTACTTC. Its translation: CASSEALAGGRETQYF.

The rearrangement uses TRBV12-3 or TRBV12-4 and TRBJ1-2; no clear D gene. V shed 6 bases and J shed 8 bases, with 16 bases lying between them. The CDR3 loop spans 13 amino acids. Written as DNA, the CDR3 is TGTGCCAGCAGGCCCCCGTACGGCGGCGGCTACACCTTC. Translated, it gives CASRPPYGGGYTF.

This clonotype was picked up a small number of times. The chain uses TRBV10-3 and TRBJ2-3; 12 bases are a match to TRBD2. The CDR3 runs 15 residues. Germline CDR1 ENHRY, CDR2 SYGVKD. Germline trimming cut 6 bases from V and 8 bases from J; bases unmatched to any gene: 9. The CDR3 DNA reads TGTGCCATCAGGGGGACTAGCGGGTTAACGGGTACGCAGTATTTT. Amino acid sequence: CAIRGTSGLTGTQYF.

This clonotype has only one observation. This rearrangement joins TRBV5-1 to TRBJ2-5; tentatively, D is TRBD2 (5 bases). Germline CDR1 is SGHRS and CDR2 is YFSETQ. The CDR3 contains 16 residues. V gave up 4 bases and J gave up 0 bases, with 16 bases separating them. The CDR3 spells CASSGWTGKYQETQYF. The CDR3 nucleotides are TGCGCCAGCAGCGGGTGGACGGGAAAGTACCAAGAGACCCAGTACTTC.

The CDR3 DNA follows: TGTGCCAGCAGCTCACCCGTTCAGCCCCAGCATTTT. Translated, it gives CASSSPVQPQHF. V is TRBV7-2 and J is TRBJ1-5; D gene ambiguous. Per germline, CDR1 SGHTA and CDR2 FQGNSA. V shed 4 bases and J shed 6 bases, with 7 bases lying between them. The length of the CDR3 is 12 residues.

In its sample, this clonotype was seen a few times. The chain carries TRBV6-5 and TRBJ2-2, with TRBD2 matching over 11 bases. This CDR3 is built from 18 residues. V dropped 2 bases and J dropped 0; count of bases not matched to a gene: 5. CDR1 is MNHEY, CDR2 SVGAGI, per germline. This chain's CDR3 is CASSYPTSGRANTGELFF. The CDR3 region has the DNA TGTGCCAGCAGTTACCCCACTAGCGGGAGAGCGAACACCGGGGAGCTGTTTTTT.

This clonotype was observed a single time. The V gene is TRBV9, the J gene TRBJ2-2; D is perhaps TRBD1 (7 bases). The V gene lost 4 bases and the J gene lost 5 bases, with 18 bases spanning the gap. Germline V gene data show CDR1 as SGDLS and CDR2 as YYNGEE. The CDR3 covers 16 residues. DNA for the CDR3: TGTGCCAGCAGCTTCGGGGACAGCCGGGGGACCGGGGAGCTGTTTTTT. It encodes CASSFGDSRGTGELFF.

This chain joins TRBV5-1 and TRBJ2-3; D uncertain. The CDR3 consists of 13 residues. V was shortened by 5 bases and J by 2 bases, with 9 bases between the two germline ends. CDR1 is SGHRS, CDR2 YFSETQ, per germline. The CDR3 loop is CASRAGDTDTQYF. For the CDR3, the DNA is TGCGCCAGCAGGGCAGGCGACACAGATACGCAGTATTTT.

The chain joins TRBV30 to TRBJ1-4; D call uncertain. This CDR3 contains 11 residues. CDR1 and CDR2 (germline): GTSNPN, SVGIG (reference sequence). V was clipped by 3 bases and J by 5 bases, with 4 bases between them. This chain's CDR3 is CAWSRNEKLFF. The CDR3, as DNA: TGTGCCTGGAGCAGGAATGAAAAACTGTTTTTT.

The chain recombines TRBV10-3 with TRBJ2-1, with D unclear. Germline values: CDR1 ENHRY, CDR2 SYGVKD. Trimming stripped 10 bases from V and 1 base from J, with 8 bases between. The CDR3 covers 12 residues. CDR3 nucleotide sequence: TGTGCCAGCCTCGGGTCCTACAATGAGCAGTTCTTC. Its protein is CASLGSYNEQFF.

This clonotype was counted many times. The V and J genes are TRBV12-3 or TRBV12-4 and TRBJ2-7; D may be TRBD2 (5 bases). Trimming removed 7 bases from V and 2 bases from J, with 9 bases in between. The CDR3 is made up of 12 amino acids. In DNA form, the CDR3 reads TGTGCCAGCACCCCCGGGACCTACGAGCAGTACTTC. Its protein is CASTPGTYEQYF.

V gene TRBV3-1 combines with J gene TRBJ2-1; no definite D call. The better agreement between TRBJ2-7 and the DNA end casts doubt on the J call. The CDR3 runs 15 residues. Germline assignment: CDR1 LGHDT and CDR2 YNNKEL (reference sequence). The CDR3 here is CASSQEWNSYNEQYF. The CDR3, as DNA: TGTGCCAGCAGCCAAGAATGGAACTCCTACAATGAGCAGTACTTC.

The chain links TRBV7-2 to TRBJ1-2; no firm D call. V lost 1 base, J lost 6 bases, and 12 bases lay in between. Germline V gene sequence: CDR1 SGHTA, CDR2 FQGNSA. The CDR3 extends over 14 amino acids. CDR3 bases: TGTGCCAGCAGCTTAGAGGCAGGCTTCCATGGCTACACCTTC. This translates into CASSLEAGFHGYTF.

For this clonotype: This sequence may be a read error, since a much larger clone differs from it by one base. The chain combines TRBV3-1 with TRBJ2-1; D is undetermined. Germline loops: CDR1 LGHDT, CDR2 YNNKEL (reference sequence). The CDR3 is 11 residues long. V shed 5 bases and J shed 12 bases, with 11 bases lying between them. Written as DNA, the CDR3 is TGTGCCAGCAGCTTCCTGGATGGGCAGTTCTTC. Its translation: CASSFLDGQFF.